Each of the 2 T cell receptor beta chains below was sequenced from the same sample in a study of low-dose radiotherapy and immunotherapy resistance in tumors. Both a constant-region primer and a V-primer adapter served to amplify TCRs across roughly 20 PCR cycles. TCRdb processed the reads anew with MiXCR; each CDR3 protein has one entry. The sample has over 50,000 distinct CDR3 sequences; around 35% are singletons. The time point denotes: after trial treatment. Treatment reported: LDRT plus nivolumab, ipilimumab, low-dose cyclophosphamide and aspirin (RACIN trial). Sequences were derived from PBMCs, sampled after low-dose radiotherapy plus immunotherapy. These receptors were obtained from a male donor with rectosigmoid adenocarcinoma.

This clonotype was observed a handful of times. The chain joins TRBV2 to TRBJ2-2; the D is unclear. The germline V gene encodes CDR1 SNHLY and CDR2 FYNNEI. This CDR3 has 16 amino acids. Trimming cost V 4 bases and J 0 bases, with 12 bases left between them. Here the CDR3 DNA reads TGTGCCAGCAGTGCCATTTACAACGCGAACACCGGGGAGCTGTTTTTT. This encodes CASSAIYNANTGELFF.

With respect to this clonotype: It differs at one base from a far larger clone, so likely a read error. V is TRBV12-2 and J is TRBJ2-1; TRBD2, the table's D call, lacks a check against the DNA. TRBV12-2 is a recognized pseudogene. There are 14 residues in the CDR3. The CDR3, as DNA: TGTGTCAGCACCCCAGCGGGGGGAGGGGGTGAGCAGTTCTTC. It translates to CVSTPAGGGGEQFF.